This T cell receptor (beta chain) came from a study of blood T cells in healthy people across ages. Deletions cut 2 bases from V and 3 bases from J, with 12 bases between. The CDR3 length is 15 residues. Germline-derived CDR1 and CDR2 are SGHTA and FQGNSA. Note on this clonotype: The antigen is unknown.

Donors were healthy Caucasian individuals from Russia aged roughly 6 to 90. Findings of the study overall: Greater diversity and more naive CD4+ cells were seen in long-lived donors than in aged donors.

Combining a sample-barcoded 5' primer with a J-beta primer mix, a second PCR ran for about 7 to 11 cycles. TCRdb recomputed calls from the 5' RACE reads with MiXCR, one row per CDR3 protein. The sample comprises approximately 900,000 distinct CDR3 sequences, about 44% of which are singletons, and around 15% rests with the top ten. The receptor comes from a man younger than 40 in good health. The material sequenced was blood. The chain employs TRBV7-2 and TRBJ2-3; D is unresolved. For the CDR3, the DNA is TGTGCCAGCAGCTTAAGTGGATTTGTTACAGATACGCAGTATTTT. The encoded protein is CASSLSGFVTDTQYF.